This T cell receptor beta chain is drawn from a study of blood T cells in healthy people across ages. Study-level results: As age increased, TCR beta diversity per million T cells fell in a roughly linear fashion.

Combining a sample-barcoded 5' primer with a J-beta primer mix, a second PCR ran for roughly 6 to 11 cycles. Each sample yielded at least 2.5 million CDR3-containing paired-end reads. TCRdb called the 5' RACE reads again in MiXCR, with one record for every CDR3 protein. The sample holds approximately 770,000 distinct CDR3 sequences, more than 45% seen once. Concerning this clonotype itself: Its specificity is unknown.

The CDR3 is made up of 15 amino acids. Germline V gene data show CDR1 as SGHVS and CDR2 as FQNEAQ. Trimming shortened V by 5 bases and J by 0 bases, and 8 bases separated the two germline ends. The genes are TRBV7-8 and TRBJ2-6; tentatively, D is TRBD2 (5 bases). The sequenced sample consisted of blood. The clonotype comes from a man younger than 45 in good health. The CDR3 DNA reads TGTGCCAGCAGCGAAGCGGACTCTGGGGCCAACGTCCTGACTTTC. It encodes CASSEADSGANVLTF. The whole variable domain, filled in from reference TRBV7-8 and TRBJ2-6, reads GAGVSQSPRYKVAKRGQDVALRCDPISGHVSLFWYQQALGQGPEFLTYFQNEAQLDKSGLPSDRFFAERPEGSVSTLKIQRTQQEDSAVYLCASSEADSGANVLTFGAGSRLTVL.